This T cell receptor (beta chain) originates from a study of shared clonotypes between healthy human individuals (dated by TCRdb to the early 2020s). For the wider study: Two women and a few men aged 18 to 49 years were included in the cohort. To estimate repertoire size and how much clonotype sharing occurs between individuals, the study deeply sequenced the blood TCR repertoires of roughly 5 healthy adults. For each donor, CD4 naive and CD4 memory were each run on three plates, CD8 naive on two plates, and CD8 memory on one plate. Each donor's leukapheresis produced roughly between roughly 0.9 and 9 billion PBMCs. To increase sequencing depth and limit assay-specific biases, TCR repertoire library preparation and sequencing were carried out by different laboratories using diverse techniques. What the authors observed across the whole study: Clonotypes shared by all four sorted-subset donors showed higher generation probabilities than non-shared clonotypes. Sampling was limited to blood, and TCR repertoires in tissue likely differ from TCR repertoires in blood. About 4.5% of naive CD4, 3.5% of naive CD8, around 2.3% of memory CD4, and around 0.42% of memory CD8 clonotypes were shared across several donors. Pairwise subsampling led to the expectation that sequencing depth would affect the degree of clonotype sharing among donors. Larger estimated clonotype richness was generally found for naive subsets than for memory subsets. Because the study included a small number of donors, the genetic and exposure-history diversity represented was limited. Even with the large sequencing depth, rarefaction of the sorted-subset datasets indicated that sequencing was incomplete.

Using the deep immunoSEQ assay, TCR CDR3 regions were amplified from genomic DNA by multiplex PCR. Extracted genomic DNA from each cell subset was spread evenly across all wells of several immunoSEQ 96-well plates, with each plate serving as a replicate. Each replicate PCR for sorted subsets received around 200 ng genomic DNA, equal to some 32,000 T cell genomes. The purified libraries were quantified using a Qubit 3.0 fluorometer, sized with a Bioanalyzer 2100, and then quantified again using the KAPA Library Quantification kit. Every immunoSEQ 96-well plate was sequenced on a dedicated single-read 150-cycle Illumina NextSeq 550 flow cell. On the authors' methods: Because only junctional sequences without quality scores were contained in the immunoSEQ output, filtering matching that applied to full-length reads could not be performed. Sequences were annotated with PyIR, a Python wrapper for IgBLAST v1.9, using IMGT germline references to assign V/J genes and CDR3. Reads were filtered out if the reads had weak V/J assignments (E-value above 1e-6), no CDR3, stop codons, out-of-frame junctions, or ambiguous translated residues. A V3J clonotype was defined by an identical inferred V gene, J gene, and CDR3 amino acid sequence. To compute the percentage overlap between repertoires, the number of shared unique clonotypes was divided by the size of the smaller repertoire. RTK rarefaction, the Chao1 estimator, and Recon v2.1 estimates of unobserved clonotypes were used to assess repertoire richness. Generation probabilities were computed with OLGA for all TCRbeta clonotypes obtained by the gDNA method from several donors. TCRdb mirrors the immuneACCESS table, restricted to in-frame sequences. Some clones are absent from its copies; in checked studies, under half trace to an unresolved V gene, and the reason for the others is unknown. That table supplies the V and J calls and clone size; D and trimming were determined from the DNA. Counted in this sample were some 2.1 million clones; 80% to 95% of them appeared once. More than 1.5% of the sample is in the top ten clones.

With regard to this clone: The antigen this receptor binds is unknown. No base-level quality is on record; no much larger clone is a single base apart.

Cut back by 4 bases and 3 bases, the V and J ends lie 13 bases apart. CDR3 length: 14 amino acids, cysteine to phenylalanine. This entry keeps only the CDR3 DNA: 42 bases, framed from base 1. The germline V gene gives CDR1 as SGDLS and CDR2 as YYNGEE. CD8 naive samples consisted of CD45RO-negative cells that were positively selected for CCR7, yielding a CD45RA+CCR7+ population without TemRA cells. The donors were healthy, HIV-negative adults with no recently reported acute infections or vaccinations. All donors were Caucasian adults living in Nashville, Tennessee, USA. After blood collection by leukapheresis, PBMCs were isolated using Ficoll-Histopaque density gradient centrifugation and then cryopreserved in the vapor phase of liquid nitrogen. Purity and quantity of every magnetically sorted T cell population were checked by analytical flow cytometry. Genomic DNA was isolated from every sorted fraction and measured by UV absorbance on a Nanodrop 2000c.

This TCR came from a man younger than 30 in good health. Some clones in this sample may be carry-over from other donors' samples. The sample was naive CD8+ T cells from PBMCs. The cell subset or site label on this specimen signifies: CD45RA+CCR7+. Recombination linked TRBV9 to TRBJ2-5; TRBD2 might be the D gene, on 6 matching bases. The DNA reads TGTGCCAGCAGCCCGTGGGAGGCCGAAGAGACCCAGTACTTC. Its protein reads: CASSPWEAEETQYF.